These 9 T cell receptor beta chains were all obtained from the same sample, sequenced in a study of cytomegalovirus exposure and HLA in healthy donors. Use of 60 Vbeta and 13 Jbeta primers characterized the PCR. Only in-frame clones appear in the TCRdb table, and some are missing; sequencing was by immunoSEQ multiplex PCR. Among about 120,000 clones listed, 80% to 85% were seen once. Material: PBMCs. These receptors came from a woman aged 35 to 49 in good health and CMV-seronegative.

The V call is TRBV7-6, the J call TRBJ2-3, with 12 positions matching TRBD2. V lost 4 bases, J lost 0 bases, and 11 bases stayed unmatched. In germline, CDR1 is SGHVS, CDR2 FNYEAQ. CDR3 length: 19 amino acids. The CDR3 reads CASSYRVLAGGASTDTQYF. For the CDR3, the DNA is TGTGCCAGCAGCTACCGCGTACTAGCGGGGGGTGCTAGCACAGATACGCAGTATTTT.

This chain links TRBV9 with TRBJ1-1; possible D gene TRBD1, 5 bases. Germline CDR1 reads SGDLS; CDR2 reads YYNGEE. Trimming took 0 bases from V and 1 from J, leaving 16 bases between them. This CDR3 is built from 17 residues. As DNA, the CDR3 is TGTGCCAGCAGCGTAGGATGGGGGACTCATAAGAACACTGAAGCTTTCTTT. This sequence encodes CASSVGWGTHKNTEAFF.

The chain is built from TRBV10-3 and TRBJ2-7; 10 nucleotides agree with TRBD2. The germline CDR1 and CDR2 sequences are ENHRY and SYGVKD. The V and J ends lost 5 bases and 5 bases, in that order; junction bases with no gene match: 9. The CDR3 loop spans 15 amino acids. The CDR3 coding sequence is TGTGCCATCAGTAGCGAGCGGGAGGGCCTCCACGAGCAGTACTTC. Translation: CAISSEREGLHEQYF.

The chain carries TRBV19 and TRBJ1-4, with 8 bases matching TRBD1. V was pared by 5 bases and J by 5 bases, with 7 bases of the junction left unmatched. The germline V gene encodes CDR1 LNHDA and CDR2 SQIVND (reference sequence). This CDR3 has 15 residues. CDR3 loop: CASSRGQGRNEKLFF. CDR3 sequence (DNA): TGTGCCAGTAGTCGAGGACAGGGCAGAAATGAAAAACTGTTTTTT.

This chain uses TRBV4-1 with TRBJ1-5; possible D gene TRBD1, 5 bases. The CDR3 spans 16 residues. The germline CDR1 and CDR2 sequences are MGHRA and YSYEKL. Trimming stripped 0 bases from V and 4 bases from J, with 13 bases between. CDR3: CASSQDYGQGNQPQHF. In DNA, the CDR3 is TGCGCCAGCAGCCAAGATTATGGGCAGGGAAATCAGCCCCAGCATTTT.

This clone appeared once. The V gene is TRBV7-8, the J gene TRBJ2-7; weak D call: TRBD1 (6 bases). This CDR3 is built from 15 residues. The V gene's germline CDR1 is SGHVS and CDR2 FQNEAQ. Trimming shortened V by 2 bases and J by 1 base, and 12 bases separated the two germline ends. The CDR3 bases are TGTGCCAGCAGCTTAACCCGGGACACTTCCTACGAGCAGTACTTC. This codes for CASSLTRDTSYEQYF.

The chain joins TRBV5-4 to TRBJ1-1; TRBD1 might be the D (6 bases). This CDR3 is built from 14 residues. Germline V lookup: CDR1 SGHNT, CDR2 YYREEE (reference sequence). Trimming shortened V by 3 bases and J by 4 bases, and 13 bases separated the two germline ends. Here the CDR3 reads CASSSDSRATEAFF. DNA of the CDR3: TGTGCCAGCAGCTCGGACAGTCGGGCCACTGAAGCTTTCTTT.

The chain combines TRBV18 with TRBJ1-1; D call uncertain. V was trimmed by 3 bases and J by 4 bases, leaving 12 bases between them. The germline gives CDR1 KGHSH, CDR2 LQKENI. The length of the CDR3 is 14 residues. The DNA for the CDR3 is TGTGCCAGCTCACCCTCGGACGGGAGCACTGAAGCTTTCTTT. Protein: CASSPSDGSTEAFF.

This sequence joins TRBV19 and TRBJ1-2; no clear D. V lost 4 bases, J lost 7 bases, and 22 bases lay in between. The CDR3 is made up of 16 amino acids. Germline assignment: CDR1 LNHDA and CDR2 SQIVND (reference sequence). CDR3 in amino acids: CASSNAKAGVPGGYTF. The CDR3 DNA reads as TGTGCCAGTAGTAATGCAAAAGCCGGGGTTCCGGGTGGCTACACCTTC.